This T cell receptor beta chain was observed in a study of low-dose radiotherapy and immunotherapy resistance in tumors. About the research overall: Participants in Cohort 2 were given 1 Gy per fraction every two weeks, for 13 Gy over 26 weeks. Every six weeks patients received intravenous ipilimumab 1 mg/kg, and every two weeks they received intravenous nivolumab 240 mg. Daily oral aspirin at 300 mg began on cycle 1 day 1 and lasted four cycles.

Germline V lookup: CDR1 SQVTM, CDR2 ANQGSEA. Trimming removed 5 bases at V and 7 bases at J, with 17 bases between. This CDR3 is built from 13 residues. Priming of first-strand cDNA relied on TRAV- and TRBV-specific primers (covering alpha and beta chains). TCRs were put through roughly 20 PCR cycles of amplification with Phusion. A constant-region primer and the V-primer adapter served as the primer pair. A single record per CDR3 protein comes from TCRdb applying MiXCR to the reads. The data hold some 40,000 distinct CDR3 sequences, with less than 25% observed a single time. There are many counts of this clonotype. Time point reported: after trial treatment. Regarding treatment: LDRT plus nivolumab, ipilimumab, low-dose cyclophosphamide and aspirin (RACIN trial).

The V call is TRBV29-1, the J call TRBJ1-2, with D possibly being TRBD1 (5 bases). The sample consisted of PBMCs, taken after low-dose radiotherapy plus immunotherapy. The source of this sequence is a female donor with ovarian cancer. The DNA for the CDR3 is TGCAGCGTTCGAGGGACGATCAGTGTTGGCTACACCTTC. This gives the protein CSVRGTISVGYTF.